The TCR beta chain under discussion was sequenced for a study of CD8 T cells in Susac syndrome. Trimming removed 0 bases from V and 1 base from J, with 6 bases in between. The CDR3 length is 14 residues. Germline loops: CDR1 SGHRS, CDR2 YFSETQ. cDNA came from approximately 0.5 to 1 ug RNA primed by random hexamers. TCRdb itself ran the immunoSEQ multiplex PCR reads through MiXCR, one entry per CDR3 protein. This table has about 130,000 distinct CDR3 sequences, just under 95% appearing once. J is TRBJ2-3 and V is TRBV5-1; D not certain. Sequencing was carried out using CD4+ T cells from PBMCs. The sequence was obtained from a human donor in good health. The CDR3 sequence: CASSLERGTDTQYF. As DNA, the CDR3 is TGCGCCAGCAGCTTGGAACGGGGCACAGATACGCAGTATTTT.